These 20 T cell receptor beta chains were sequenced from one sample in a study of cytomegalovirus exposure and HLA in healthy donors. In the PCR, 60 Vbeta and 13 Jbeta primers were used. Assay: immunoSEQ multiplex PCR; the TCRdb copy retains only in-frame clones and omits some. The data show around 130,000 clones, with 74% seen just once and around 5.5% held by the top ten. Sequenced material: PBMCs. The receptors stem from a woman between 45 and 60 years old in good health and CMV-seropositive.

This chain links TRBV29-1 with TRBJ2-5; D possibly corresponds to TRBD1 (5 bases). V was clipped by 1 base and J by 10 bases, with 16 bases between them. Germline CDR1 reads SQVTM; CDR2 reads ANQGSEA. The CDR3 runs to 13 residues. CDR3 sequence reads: CSVEVRGLRGQYF. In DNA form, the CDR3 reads TGCAGCGTTGAAGTTAGGGGTCTACGAGGCCAGTACTTC.

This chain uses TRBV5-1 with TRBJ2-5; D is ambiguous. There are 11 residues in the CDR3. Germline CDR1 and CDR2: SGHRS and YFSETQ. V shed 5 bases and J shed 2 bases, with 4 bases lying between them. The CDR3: CASRLQETQYF. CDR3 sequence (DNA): TGCGCCAGCAGGCTACAAGAGACCCAGTACTTC.

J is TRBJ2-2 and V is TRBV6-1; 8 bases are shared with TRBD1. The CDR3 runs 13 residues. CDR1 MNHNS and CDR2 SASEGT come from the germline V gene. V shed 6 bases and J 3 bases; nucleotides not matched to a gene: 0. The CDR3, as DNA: TGTGCCAGCAGGACAGGGGACACCGGGGAGCTGTTTTTT. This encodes CASRTGDTGELFF.

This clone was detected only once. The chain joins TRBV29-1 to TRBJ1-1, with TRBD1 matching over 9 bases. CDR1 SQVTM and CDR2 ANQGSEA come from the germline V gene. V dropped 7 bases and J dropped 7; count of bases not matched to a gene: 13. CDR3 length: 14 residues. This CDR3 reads CSGSRDRVGGEAFF. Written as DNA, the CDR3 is TGCAGCGGTAGCCGGGACAGGGTAGGTGGTGAAGCTTTCTTT.

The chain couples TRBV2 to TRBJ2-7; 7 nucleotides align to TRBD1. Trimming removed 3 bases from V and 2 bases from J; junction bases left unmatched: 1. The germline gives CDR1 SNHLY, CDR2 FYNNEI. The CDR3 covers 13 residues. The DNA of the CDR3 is TGTGCCAGCAGTGAGGACAGGCCCTACGAGCAGTACTTC. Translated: CASSEDRPYEQYF.

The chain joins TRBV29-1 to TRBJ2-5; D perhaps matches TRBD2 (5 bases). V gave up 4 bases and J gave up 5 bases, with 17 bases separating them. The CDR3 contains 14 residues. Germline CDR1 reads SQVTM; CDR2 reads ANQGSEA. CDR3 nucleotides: TGCAGCGTTGGGACTTCGGGTTTCAGGGAGACCCAGTACTTC. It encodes CSVGTSGFRETQYF.

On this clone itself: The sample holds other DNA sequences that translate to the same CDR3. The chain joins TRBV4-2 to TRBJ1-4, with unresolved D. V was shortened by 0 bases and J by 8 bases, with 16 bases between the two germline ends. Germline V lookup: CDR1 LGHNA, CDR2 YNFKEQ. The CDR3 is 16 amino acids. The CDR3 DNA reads TGTGCCAGCAGCCAAGATTTGAGGGCCTCAGAGGAAAAACTGTTTTTT. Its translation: CASSQDLRASEEKLFF.

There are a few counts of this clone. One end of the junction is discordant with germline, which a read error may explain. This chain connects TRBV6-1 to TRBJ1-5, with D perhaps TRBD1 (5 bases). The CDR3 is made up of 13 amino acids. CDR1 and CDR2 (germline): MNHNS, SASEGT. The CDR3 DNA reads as TGTGCCAGCAGTGATCTTGGGATGACGGGCCCAGGGTTT. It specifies CASSDLGMTGPGF.

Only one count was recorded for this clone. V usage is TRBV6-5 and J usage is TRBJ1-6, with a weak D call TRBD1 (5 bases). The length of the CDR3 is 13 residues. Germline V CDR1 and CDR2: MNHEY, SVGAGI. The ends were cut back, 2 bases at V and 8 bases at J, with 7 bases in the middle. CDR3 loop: CASSYRQYSPLHF. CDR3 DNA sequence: TGTGCCAGCAGTTACCGACAGTATTCACCCCTCCACTTT.

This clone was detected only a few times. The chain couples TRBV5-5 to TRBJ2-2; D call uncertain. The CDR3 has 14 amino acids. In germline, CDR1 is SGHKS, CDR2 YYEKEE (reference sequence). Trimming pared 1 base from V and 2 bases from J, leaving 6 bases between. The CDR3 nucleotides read TGTGCCAGCAGCTTGATAGTTAACACCGGGGAGCTGTTTTTT. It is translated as CASSLIVNTGELFF.

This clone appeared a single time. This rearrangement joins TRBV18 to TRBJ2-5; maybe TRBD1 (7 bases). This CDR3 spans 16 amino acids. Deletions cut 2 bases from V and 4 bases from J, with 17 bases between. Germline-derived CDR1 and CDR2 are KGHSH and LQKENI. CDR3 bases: TGTGCCAGCTCACCATCTACAGGGGTGCGGGGAGAGACCCAGTACTTC. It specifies CASSPSTGVRGETQYF.

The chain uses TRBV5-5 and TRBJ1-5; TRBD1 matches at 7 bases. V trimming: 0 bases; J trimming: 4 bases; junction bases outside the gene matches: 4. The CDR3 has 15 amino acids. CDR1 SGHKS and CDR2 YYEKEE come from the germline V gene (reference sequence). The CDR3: CASSLDPRGNQPQHF. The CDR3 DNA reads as TGTGCCAGCAGCTTGGACCCCAGGGGGAATCAGCCCCAGCATTTT.

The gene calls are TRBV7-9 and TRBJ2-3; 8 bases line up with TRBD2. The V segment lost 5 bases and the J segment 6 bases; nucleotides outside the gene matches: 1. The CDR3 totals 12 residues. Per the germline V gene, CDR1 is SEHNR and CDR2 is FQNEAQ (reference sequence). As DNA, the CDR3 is TGTGCCAGCAGCCCGGGGGGGGATACGCAGTATTTT. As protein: CASSPGGDTQYF.

This CDR3 reads CASSLSGTANYRSEIEQFF. The CDR3 nucleotides are TGTGCCAGCAGTTTATCTGGGACTGCCAACTATCGAAGCGAAATTGAGCAGTTCTTC. V gene TRBV27 combines with J gene TRBJ2-1; maybe TRBD2 (6 bases). The germline V gene encodes CDR1 MNHEY and CDR2 SMNVEV (reference sequence). This CDR3 contains 19 residues. Trimming removed 0 bases from V and 9 bases from J, with 27 bases in between.

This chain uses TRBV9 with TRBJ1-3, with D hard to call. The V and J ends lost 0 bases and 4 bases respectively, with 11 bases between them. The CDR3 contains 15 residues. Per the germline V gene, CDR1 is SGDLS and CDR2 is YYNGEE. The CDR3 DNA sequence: TGTGCCAGCAGCGTAGAGGCTGGGGAGGGAAACACCATATATTTT. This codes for CASSVEAGEGNTIYF.

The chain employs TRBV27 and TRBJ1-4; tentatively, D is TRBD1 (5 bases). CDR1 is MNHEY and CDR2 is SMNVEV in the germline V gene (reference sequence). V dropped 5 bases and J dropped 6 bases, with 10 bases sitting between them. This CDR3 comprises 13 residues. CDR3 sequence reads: CASSTQTDEKLFF. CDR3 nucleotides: TGTGCCAGCAGTACCCAGACAGATGAAAAACTGTTTTTT.

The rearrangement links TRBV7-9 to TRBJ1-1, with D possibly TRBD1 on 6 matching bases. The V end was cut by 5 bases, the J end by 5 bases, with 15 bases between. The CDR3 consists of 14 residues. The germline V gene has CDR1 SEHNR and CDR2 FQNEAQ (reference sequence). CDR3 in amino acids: CASSPRARGTEAFF. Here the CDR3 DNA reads TGTGCCAGCAGCCCCCGGGCCAGGGGAACTGAAGCTTTCTTT. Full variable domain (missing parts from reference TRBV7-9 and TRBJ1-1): DTGVSQNPRHKITKRGQNVTFRCDPISEHNRLYWYRQTLGQGPEFLTYFQNEAQLEKSRLLSDRFSAERPKGSFSTLEIQRTEQGDSAMYLCASSPRARGTEAFFGQGTRLTVV.

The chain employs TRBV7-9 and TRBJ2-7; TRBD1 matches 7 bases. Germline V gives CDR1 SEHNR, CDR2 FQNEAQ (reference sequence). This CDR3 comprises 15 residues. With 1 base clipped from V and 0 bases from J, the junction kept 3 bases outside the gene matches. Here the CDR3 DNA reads TGTGCCAGCAGCTTAGACGGGACAGCCTCCTACGAGCAGTACTTC. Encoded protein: CASSLDGTASYEQYF.

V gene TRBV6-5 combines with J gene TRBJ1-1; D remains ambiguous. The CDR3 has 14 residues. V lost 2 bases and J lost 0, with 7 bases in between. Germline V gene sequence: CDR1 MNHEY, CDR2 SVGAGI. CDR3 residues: CASSYTAMNTEAFF. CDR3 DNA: TGTGCCAGCAGTTACACAGCCATGAACACTGAAGCTTTCTTT.

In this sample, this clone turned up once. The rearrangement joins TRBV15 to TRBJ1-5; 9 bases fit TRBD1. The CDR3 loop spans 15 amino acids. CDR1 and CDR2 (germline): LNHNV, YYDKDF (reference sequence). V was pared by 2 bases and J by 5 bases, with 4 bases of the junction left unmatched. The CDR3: CATSRPGQGHQPQHF. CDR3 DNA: TGTGCCACCAGCAGACCGGGACAGGGCCATCAGCCCCAGCATTTT. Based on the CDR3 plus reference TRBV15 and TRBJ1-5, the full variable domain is DAMVIQNPRYQVTQFGKPVTLSCSQTLNHNVMYWYQQKSSQAPKLLFHYYDKDFNNEADTPDNFQSRRPNTSFCFLDIRSPGLGDTAMYLCATSRPGQGHQPQHFGDGTRLSIL.